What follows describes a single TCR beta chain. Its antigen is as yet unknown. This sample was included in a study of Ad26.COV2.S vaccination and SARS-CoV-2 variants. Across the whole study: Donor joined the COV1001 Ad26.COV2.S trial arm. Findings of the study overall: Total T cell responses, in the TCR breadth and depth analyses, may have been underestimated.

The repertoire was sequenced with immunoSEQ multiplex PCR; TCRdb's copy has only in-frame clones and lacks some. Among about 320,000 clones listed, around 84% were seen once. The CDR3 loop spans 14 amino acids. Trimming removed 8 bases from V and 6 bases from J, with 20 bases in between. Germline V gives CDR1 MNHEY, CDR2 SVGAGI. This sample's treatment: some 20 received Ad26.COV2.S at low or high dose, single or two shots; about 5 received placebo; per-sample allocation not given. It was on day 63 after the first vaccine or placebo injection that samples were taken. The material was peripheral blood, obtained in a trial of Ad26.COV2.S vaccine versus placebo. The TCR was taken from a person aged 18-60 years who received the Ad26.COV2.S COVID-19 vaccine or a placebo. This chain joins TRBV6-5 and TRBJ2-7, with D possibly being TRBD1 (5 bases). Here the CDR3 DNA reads TGTGCCAGCTATATGCAGGGTATTCGAGGCGAGCAGTACTTC. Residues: CASYMQGIRGEQYF.